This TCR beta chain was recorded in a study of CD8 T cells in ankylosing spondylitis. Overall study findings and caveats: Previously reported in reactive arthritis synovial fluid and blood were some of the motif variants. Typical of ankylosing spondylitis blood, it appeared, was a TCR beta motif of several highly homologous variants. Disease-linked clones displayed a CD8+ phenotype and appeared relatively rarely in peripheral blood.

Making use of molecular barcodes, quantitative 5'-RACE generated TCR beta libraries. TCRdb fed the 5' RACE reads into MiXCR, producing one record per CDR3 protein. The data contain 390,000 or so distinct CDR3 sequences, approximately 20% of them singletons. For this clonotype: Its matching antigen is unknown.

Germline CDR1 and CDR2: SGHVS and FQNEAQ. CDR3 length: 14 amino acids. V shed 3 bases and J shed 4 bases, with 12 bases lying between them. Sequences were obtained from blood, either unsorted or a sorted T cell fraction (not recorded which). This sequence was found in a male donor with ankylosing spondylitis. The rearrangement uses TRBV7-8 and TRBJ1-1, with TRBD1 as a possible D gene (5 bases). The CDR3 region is CASSFGGSGTEAFF. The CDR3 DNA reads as TGTGCCAGCAGCTTCGGGGGGTCGGGCACTGAAGCTTTCTTT. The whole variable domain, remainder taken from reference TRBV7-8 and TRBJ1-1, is GAGVSQSPRYKVAKRGQDVALRCDPISGHVSLFWYQQALGQGPEFLTYFQNEAQLDKSGLPSDRFFAERPEGSVSTLKIQRTQQEDSAVYLCASSFGGSGTEAFFGQGTRLTVV.